This T cell receptor (beta chain) was recorded in a study of cytomegalovirus exposure and HLA in healthy donors. Regarding the study as a whole: In a later analysis, most CMV-associated TCR beta chains appeared HLA-restricted.

Vbeta (60) and Jbeta (13) primers were used in the PCR. The table came from immunoSEQ multiplex PCR; TCRdb's copy has only in-frame clones and leaves some out. The sample contains about 160,000 clones, approximately 81% of which appear only once. Healthy bone marrow donors made up the cohort. A word on this clone: Its antigen is not known.

This TCR derives from a man between 18 and 35 years old in good health and CMV-seropositive. The sequencing sample was made of PBMCs.

CDR3 residues: CASSPVGADLYNEQFF. The CDR3 region has the DNA TGTGCCAGCAGCCCGGTGGGAGCAGACCTCTACAATGAGCAGTTCTTC. The V gene is TRBV9, the J gene TRBJ2-1, with D maybe TRBD2 (5 bases). V was trimmed by 4 bases and J by 3 bases, leaving 17 bases between them. The V gene's germline CDR1 is SGDLS and CDR2 YYNGEE. The CDR3 length is 16 residues.